A single sample is the source of the 30 T cell receptor beta chains below, sequenced in a study of immune evolution from preneoplasia to lung adenocarcinoma. Measured with immunoSEQ multiplex PCR; TCRdb has only the in-frame clones, and not every one. The sample has 20,000 to 25,000 clones, roughly 75% seen once. The sample was FFPE invasive lung adenocarcinoma tissue. These receptors originate from a person between 60 and 70 years old with lung adenocarcinoma.

The chain recombines TRBV19 with TRBJ2-6; 7 bases fit TRBD1. This CDR3 is 18 amino acids long. The trim removed 3 bases at V and 0 bases at J, leaving 8 bases unmatched. In germline, CDR1 is LNHDA, CDR2 SQIVND (reference sequence). CDR3 sequence reads: CASSIRQGRGSGANVLTF. For the CDR3, the DNA is TGTGCCAGTAGTATCCGACAGGGCAGAGGCTCTGGGGCCAACGTCCTGACTTTC.

This clone showed up just once. This chain links TRBV4-1 with TRBJ2-3, with 10 positions matching TRBD2. There are 18 residues in the CDR3. Germline lookup yields CDR1 MGHRA and CDR2 YSYEKL. The ends lost 1 base at V and 1 base at J; junction bases unmatched: 8. In DNA, the CDR3 is TGCGCCAGCAGCCAAGTCCCCCAGCTAGCGGGGGGCACAGATACGCAGTATTTT. Amino acids: CASSQVPQLAGGTDTQYF.

This chain links TRBV5-1 with TRBJ2-3, with TRBD1 identical over 7 bases. Germline CDR1 reads SGHRS; CDR2 reads YFSETQ. This CDR3 is built from 16 residues. Trimming removed 0 bases from V and 3 bases from J; junction bases left unmatched: 7. The CDR3 DNA sequence: TGCGCCAGCAGCTTGGGGGACAGCCCCTCAACAGATACGCAGTATTTT. It is translated as CASSLGDSPSTDTQYF.

J is TRBJ1-5 and V is TRBV27; 7 positions match TRBD1. V dropped 5 bases and J dropped 2; count of bases not matched to a gene: 3. CDR3 size: 14 residues. The germline CDR1 and CDR2 sequences are MNHEY and SMNVEV (reference sequence). CDR3 sequence reads: CASSGQVGNQPQHF. CDR3 nucleotide sequence: TGTGCCAGCAGTGGACAGGTGGGCAATCAGCCCCAGCATTTT.

This chain connects TRBV15 to TRBJ2-1; 9 nucleotides align to TRBD1. V gave up 6 bases and J gave up 3 bases; unmatched junction bases: 6. There are 15 residues in the CDR3. Germline CDR1 and CDR2: LNHNV and YYDKDF (reference sequence). CDR3: CATSHVGQGYNEQFF. Written as DNA, the CDR3 is TGTGCCACCAGTCATGTGGGACAGGGCTACAATGAGCAGTTCTTC.

The chain combines TRBV25-1 with TRBJ2-5, with D uncertain. The CDR3 totals 13 residues. Looked up from germline, CDR1 is MGHDK and CDR2 is SYGVNS. V was pared by 3 bases and J by 4 bases, with 9 bases between. CDR3 nucleotide sequence: TGTGCCAGCAGTGATGTCATTCTAGAGACCCAGTACTTC. Its translation: CASSDVILETQYF. The complete variable domain, with remaining parts taken from reference TRBV25-1 and TRBJ2-5, reads EADIYQTPRYLVIGTGKKITLECSQTMGHDKMYWYQQDPGMELHLIHYSYGVNSTEKGDLSSESTVSRIRTEHFPLTLESARPSHTSQYLCASSDVILETQYFGPGTRLLVL.

V gene TRBV5-6 combines with J gene TRBJ2-7, with TRBD2 matching over 9 bases. The germline V gene has CDR1 SGHDT and CDR2 YYEEEE. Losses at the gene ends were 3 bases for V and 3 bases for J; bases not matched to a gene: 10. The CDR3 has 16 residues. As DNA, the CDR3 is TGTGCCAGCAGCTCTCGAGCGGGAGCGGGGGGCTACGAGCAGTACTTC. Its protein is CASSSRAGAGGYEQYF.

The chain carries TRBV5-4 and TRBJ2-3; D unclear. This CDR3 spans 16 amino acids. The V and J ends lost 0 bases and 0 bases respectively, with 11 bases between them. CDR1 is SGHNT and CDR2 is YYREEE in the germline V gene (reference sequence). In DNA, the CDR3 is TGTGCCAGCAGCTTGGCTGAGTACTCTAGCACAGATACGCAGTATTTT. This gives the protein CASSLAEYSSTDTQYF.

V is TRBV28 and J is TRBJ2-5; no definite D call. V lost 3 bases to trimming and J lost 6 bases, with 11 bases between them. Germline-derived CDR1 and CDR2 are MDHEN and SYDVKM. This CDR3 is 13 amino acids long. Here the CDR3 DNA reads TGTGCCAGCAGTTTGTGGAGCGCAAAGACCCAGTACTTC. It is translated as CASSLWSAKTQYF. The full variable domain, rest sourced from reference TRBV28 and TRBJ2-5, is DVKVTQSSRYLVKRTGEKVFLECVQDMDHENMFWYRQDPGLGLRLIYFSYDVKMKEKGDIPEGYSVSREKKERFSLILESASTNQTSMYLCASSLWSAKTQYFGPGTRLLVL.

A few counts support this clone. The V and J genes are TRBV18 and TRBJ2-3; the D is unclear. The V gene lost 2 bases and the J gene lost 2 bases, with 8 bases spanning the gap. CDR3 size: 14 residues. Looked up from germline, CDR1 is KGHSH and CDR2 is LQKENI. The CDR3 region is CASSPIQNTDTQYF. In nucleotides, the CDR3 is TGTGCCAGCTCACCAATCCAGAACACAGATACGCAGTATTTT. The variable domain in full, with the rest retrieved from reference TRBV18 and TRBJ2-3, is NAGVMQNPRHLVRRRGQEARLRCSPMKGHSHVYWYRQLPEEGLKFMVYLQKENIIDESGMPKERFSAEFPKEGPSILRIQQVVRGDSAAYFCASSPIQNTDTQYFGPGTRLTVL.

The chain employs TRBV7-2 and TRBJ2-5; TRBD2 aligns across 9 bases. Per germline, CDR1 SGHTA and CDR2 FQGNSA. The CDR3 is 15 residues long. The V segment lost 5 bases and the J segment 5 bases; nucleotides outside the gene matches: 9. CDR3 residues: CASSRRAGGRETQYF. The CDR3 coding sequence is TGTGCCAGCAGCCGCCGGGCGGGAGGGCGGGAGACCCAGTACTTC.

The chain links TRBV2 to TRBJ2-2; D remains unclear. With 4 bases removed from V and 7 bases from J, the gap between germline ends came to 10 bases. The length of the CDR3 is 13 residues. CDR1 is SNHLY and CDR2 is FYNNEI in the germline V gene. The CDR3 DNA follows: TGTGCCAGCAGTGGGAGAGTGGGCGGGGAGCTGTTTTTT. Translation: CASSGRVGGELFF.

The CDR3 here is CASSQDFNNEQFF. CDR3 in DNA: TGCGCCAGCAGCCAAGATTTTAACAATGAGCAGTTCTTC. V and J are TRBV4-1 and TRBJ2-1, with no clear D. This CDR3 is 13 amino acids long. The germline V gene has CDR1 MGHRA and CDR2 YSYEKL. The germline V and J ends were trimmed by 0 bases and 5 bases, with 5 bases remaining between them.

This chain uses TRBV29-1 with TRBJ2-1, with 8 bases identical to TRBD1. CDR1 and CDR2 from the germline V gene are SQVTM and ANQGSEA. With 7 bases clipped from V and 3 bases from J, the junction kept 8 bases outside the gene matches. CDR3 length: 14 residues. CDR3 residues: CSAQGAVGYNEQFF. CDR3 DNA: TGCAGCGCCCAGGGGGCGGTGGGCTACAATGAGCAGTTCTTC.

The chain combines TRBV11-3 with TRBJ1-1; D is possibly TRBD1 (5 bases). The CDR3 runs to 16 residues. The V end was cut by 5 bases, the J end by 0 bases, with 16 bases between. Germline V gene lookup returns CDR1 SGHNT and CDR2 YENEEA. The CDR3 DNA reads as TGTGCCAGCAGCCGGTACAGTGAGGGGATGAACACTGAAGCTTTCTTT. This gives the protein CASSRYSEGMNTEAFF.

The DNA for the CDR3 is TGTGCCACCAGCCCTCGACCTTACTACGAGCAGTACTTC. Amino acids: CATSPRPYYEQYF. This sequence joins TRBV15 and TRBJ2-7; D is uncertain. This CDR3 has 13 amino acids. The V end was cut by 5 bases, the J end by 3 bases, with 11 bases between. Germline V lookup: CDR1 LNHNV, CDR2 YYDKDF (reference sequence).

The genes are TRBV14 and TRBJ2-1; TRBD2 is a possible D gene (6 bases). CDR3 length: 13 amino acids. CDR1 SGHDN and CDR2 FVKESK come from the germline V gene. Deletions cut 1 base from V and 9 bases from J, with 10 bases between. The CDR3 sequence is CASSQVLASEQFF. The CDR3 region has the DNA TGTGCCAGCAGCCAAGTACTAGCTTCTGAGCAGTTCTTC.

The V gene is TRBV2, the J gene TRBJ2-7; 7 bases line up with TRBD1. Germline loops: CDR1 SNHLY, CDR2 FYNNEI. This CDR3 comprises 14 residues. With V trimmed by 4 bases and J by 13 bases, 16 bases remained unmatched. The CDR3 sequence: CASSAQKGQTRNYF. DNA for the CDR3: TGTGCCAGCAGTGCACAGAAGGGACAGACGAGGAACTACTTC.

The table lists this clone with a few counts. The identical CDR3 is also encoded by other nucleotide sequences in the sample. This chain connects TRBV5-1 to TRBJ2-1; 8 nucleotides match TRBD1. J was trimmed by 3 bases and V by 2 bases; bases with no gene match: 1. There are 14 residues in the CDR3. Germline V gene lookup returns CDR1 SGHRS and CDR2 YFSETQ. The CDR3 sequence is CASSLTGGYNEQFF. DNA for the CDR3: TGCGCCAGCAGCTTAACAGGGGGCTACAATGAGCAGTTCTTC.

The chain uses TRBV28 and TRBJ2-5, with D possibly being TRBD1 (6 bases). The CDR3 loop spans 16 amino acids. The V and J ends lost 4 bases and 2 bases respectively, with 17 bases between them. In germline, CDR1 is MDHEN, CDR2 SYDVKM. The CDR3 bases are TGTGCCAGCAGTTGGAACTTCGGGACACCACAAGAGACCCAGTACTTC. The encoded protein is CASSWNFGTPQETQYF.

This clone was seen a handful of times. The chain links TRBV5-1 to TRBJ2-1; the match to TRBD2 covers 8 bases. With 4 bases clipped from V and 10 bases from J, the junction kept 16 bases outside the gene matches. The V gene's germline CDR1 is SGHRS and CDR2 YFSETQ. There are 16 residues in the CDR3. The CDR3 nucleotides are TGCGCCAGCAGCCCAACAACTAGCGGCGCAGGAAGGGAGCAGTTCTTC. It encodes CASSPTTSGAGREQFF.

The chain carries TRBV6-6 and TRBJ1-5; 8 nucleotides agree with TRBD1. V dropped 1 base and J dropped 0; count of bases not matched to a gene: 2. Germline V gives CDR1 MNHNY, CDR2 SVGAGI (reference sequence). The CDR3 extends over 16 amino acids. The CDR3 reads CASSYWDRRSNQPQHF. The CDR3 region has the DNA TGTGCCAGCAGTTACTGGGACAGGCGTAGCAATCAGCCCCAGCATTTT.

V and J are TRBV5-6 and TRBJ2-3, with TRBD2 as a possible D gene (5 bases). Trimming removed 3 bases at V and 1 base at J, with 15 bases between. Germline lookup yields CDR1 SGHDT and CDR2 YYEEEE. The CDR3 is made up of 16 amino acids. The CDR3 nucleotides read TGTGCCAGCAGCTCCGAGAGGAAAGCGGGCACAGATACGCAGTATTTT. Translation gives CASSSERKAGTDTQYF.

This chain links TRBV7-9 with TRBJ2-5; 8 nucleotides line up with TRBD2. CDR3 length: 16 residues. Germline V gene data show CDR1 as SEHNR and CDR2 as FQNEAQ (reference sequence). With V trimmed by 4 bases and J by 5 bases, 12 bases remained unmatched. CDR3 DNA sequence: TGTGCCAGCAGCTCGTCGGAGGGGCGGGAGGCGGAGACCCAGTACTTC. As protein: CASSSSEGREAETQYF.

This clone occurred once. The chain links TRBV11-3 to TRBJ2-3; 8 bases agree with TRBD2. The CDR3 spans 17 residues. V dropped 1 base and J dropped 4; count of bases not matched to a gene: 10. The germline V gene has CDR1 SGHNT and CDR2 YENEEA. CDR3 nucleotide sequence: TGTGCCAGCAGCTTAGGCCCTCAGCGAGCGGGGGCAGATACGCAGTATTTT. Translation gives CASSLGPQRAGADTQYF.

This clone was recorded a few times. The chain combines TRBV6-6 with TRBJ2-7; 9 nucleotides match TRBD2. The CDR3 spans 13 residues. Germline CDR1 reads MNHNY; CDR2 reads SVGAGI (reference sequence). The trim removed 6 bases at V and 4 bases at J, leaving 4 bases unmatched. DNA of the CDR3: TGTGCCAGCAGCAATAGCGGGAGTTACGAGCAGTACTTC. Translation: CASSNSGSYEQYF.

The chain has TRBV18 and TRBJ2-7, with a weak D call TRBD2 (5 bases). CDR3 length: 14 residues. V lost 3 bases and J lost 4, with 13 bases in between. Germline lookup yields CDR1 KGHSH and CDR2 LQKENI. The CDR3 reads CASSPSTGWYEQYF. Written as DNA, the CDR3 is TGTGCCAGCTCACCTTCTACGGGGTGGTACGAGCAGTACTTC.

In DNA form, the CDR3 reads TGTGCCAGCGGATTGGTCGGGGATCTGTATAGCAATCAGCCCCAGCATTTT. Encoded protein: CASGLVGDLYSNQPQHF. This chain links TRBV7-8 with TRBJ1-5; D remains unclear. CDR3 size: 17 residues. The V and J ends lost 8 bases and 0 bases respectively, with 20 bases between them. Germline assignment: CDR1 SGHVS and CDR2 FQNEAQ.

On this clone: Sequence at one end of the junction differs from germline and may be a read error. V usage is TRBV5-1 and J usage is TRBJ1-4; D possibly corresponds to TRBD1 (6 bases). The CDR3 has 12 residues. The V gene's germline CDR1 is SGHRS and CDR2 YFSETQ. CDR3 sequence reads: CASSPSGGRGIF. In nucleotides, the CDR3 is TGCGCCAGCAGCCCCAGCGGGGGGCGAGGAATTTTT.

This clone was observed a single time. Other DNA variants within this sample encode the same CDR3. This rearrangement joins TRBV5-4 to TRBJ2-3; D is uncertain. The CDR3 has 12 amino acids. Between the trimmed V and J ends, which lost 1 base and 6 bases, there was a span of 6 bases. Germline V CDR1 and CDR2: SGHNT, YYREEE (reference sequence). The CDR3 nucleotides are TGTGCCAGCAGCTTGTCCACCGATACGCAGTATTTT. It is translated as CASSLSTDTQYF.